This T cell receptor (beta chain) was sequenced for a study of T cell responses to AZD1222 COVID-19 vaccine. Study-wide results and caveats: Spike was spanned by vaccine-associated CD4 TCRs, which were dominant at 160-218 and 743-854. Unmutated variant regions are reportedly the target of nearly half of TCRs that are spike-specific.

Data came from immunoSEQ multiplex PCR; TCRdb stores just in-frame clones and leaves some out. The table shows 180,000 or so clones, with about 90% occurring only once. V was shortened by 2 bases and J by 6 bases, with 15 bases between the two germline ends. Germline V gene lookup returns CDR1 KGHSH and CDR2 LQKENI. The CDR3 runs to 15 residues. Points on this clone: Its antigen is still unknown.

The chain combines TRBV18 with TRBJ2-3, with D possibly being TRBD1 or TRBD2 (5 bases each). Sequences were derived from peripheral blood, sampled 28 days after the second AZD1222 dose. This clonotype was obtained from an adult who received the AZD1222 COVID-19 vaccine. This CDR3 reads CASSPSRERSDTQYF. The CDR3 DNA is TGTGCCAGCTCACCATCCAGGGAGCGGTCTGATACGCAGTATTTT.